A single sample is the source of the 9 T cell receptor beta chains below, sequenced in a study of vaccination and CD4 T cells after COVID-19. No antigen has been identified for these receptors. Sample treatment: roughly ten-day PBMC culture with coronavirus spike peptide pools or control peptides (ViraFEST assay). Sequencing of the DNA from cultured CD4+ T cells was carried out with the Oncomine TCR Beta short-read assay. MiXCR, applied by TCRdb to the PCR reads, yields one record per CDR3 protein. Here the sample spans 10,000 to 11,000 distinct CDR3 sequences, around a quarter being singletons. The material was CD4+ T cells from blood, cultured in vitro, obtained before SARS-CoV-2 vaccination. Every receptor here comes from a human donor who received a COVID-19 vaccine.

The chain links TRBV30 to TRBJ1-1; D uncertain. Germline CDR1 and CDR2: GTSNPN and SVGIG (reference sequence). This CDR3 is 14 amino acids long. The V gene lost 0 bases and the J gene lost 0 bases, with 8 bases spanning the gap. The CDR3 bases are TGTGCCTGGAGTGTAGGCGGACTGAACACTGAAGCTTTCTTT. This codes for CAWSVGGLNTEAFF.

This clonotype was detected only a few times. The CDR3 DNA is TGTGCCAGCAGTGCGTTTGTTGGGCCGGGAGGCCAAGAGACCCAGTACTTC. Its protein is CASSAFVGPGGQETQYF. J is TRBJ2-5 and V is TRBV27, with TRBD2 identical over 7 bases. The germline V gene has CDR1 MNHEY and CDR2 SMNVEV (reference sequence). This CDR3 is built from 17 residues. V gave up 5 bases and J gave up 1 base; unmatched junction bases: 13.

This clonotype was counted between two and nine times. The chain joins TRBV20-1 to TRBJ1-1; D remains unclear. Per germline, CDR1 DFQATT and CDR2 SNEGSKA (reference sequence). Trimming pared 2 bases from V and 0 bases from J, leaving 7 bases between. The CDR3 length is 13 residues. The CDR3 nucleotides are TGCAGTGCTAGAAACGGCCTGAACACTGAAGCTTTCTTT. Protein: CSARNGLNTEAFF.

This clonotype has more than one count but fewer than ten. V and J are TRBV20-1 and TRBJ1-1; tentatively, D is TRBD1 (5 bases). This CDR3 region has 10 residues. V was shortened by 6 bases and J by 8 bases, with 10 bases between the two germline ends. CDR1 DFQATT and CDR2 SNEGSKA come from the germline V gene (reference sequence). The CDR3 coding sequence is TGCAGTGCGGGGGACTGGGAAGCTTTCTTT. This encodes CSAGDWEAFF.

This clonotype has more than one count but fewer than ten. Here the CDR3 DNA reads TGCAGTGCTAGAGGAGCTAGCGGCCCAGATACGCAGTATTTT. Translation gives CSARGASGPDTQYF. The rearrangement links TRBV20-1 to TRBJ2-3, with 7 bases identical to TRBD2. Trimming removed 1 base from V and 4 bases from J; junction bases left unmatched: 5. The germline V gene has CDR1 DFQATT and CDR2 SNEGSKA (reference sequence). The CDR3 spans 14 residues.

This chain connects TRBV20-1 to TRBJ1-1, with unresolved D. V was pared by 3 bases and J by 0 bases, with 8 bases between. Germline V gene sequence: CDR1 DFQATT, CDR2 SNEGSKA (reference sequence). The CDR3 loop spans 13 amino acids. The CDR3 bases are TGCAGTGCTAGGGAACAGCTGAACACTGAAGCTTTCTTT. Protein sequence: CSAREQLNTEAFF.

The chain uses TRBV9 and TRBJ2-5; TRBD2 aligns across 9 bases. The V segment lost 4 bases and the J segment 5 bases; nucleotides outside the gene matches: 12. The germline CDR1 and CDR2 sequences are SGDLS and YYNGEE. This CDR3 region has 16 residues. The CDR3 region has the DNA TGTGCCAGCAGCCCCGCGGGGGGGGAGGTTGGGGAGACCCAGTACTTC. It translates to CASSPAGGEVGETQYF.

V gene TRBV2 combines with J gene TRBJ1-1; unclear D gene. The V and J ends lost 5 bases and 3 bases respectively, with 16 bases between them. The CDR3 runs 15 residues. CDR1 is SNHLY and CDR2 is FYNNEI in the germline V gene. The CDR3 protein is CASSFRTVGYTEAFF. The CDR3 coding sequence is TGTGCCAGCAGTTTTCGCACCGTTGGTTACACTGAAGCTTTCTTT.

The rearrangement uses TRBV10-1 and TRBJ2-1; D call uncertain. This CDR3 is built from 14 residues. Per germline, CDR1 WNHNN and CDR2 SYGVQD (reference sequence). V was pared by 8 bases and J by 2 bases, with 13 bases between. The CDR3 loop is CASAPFVPYNEQFF. The CDR3 DNA follows: TGCGCCAGCGCGCCCTTTGTCCCCTACAATGAGCAGTTCTTC.